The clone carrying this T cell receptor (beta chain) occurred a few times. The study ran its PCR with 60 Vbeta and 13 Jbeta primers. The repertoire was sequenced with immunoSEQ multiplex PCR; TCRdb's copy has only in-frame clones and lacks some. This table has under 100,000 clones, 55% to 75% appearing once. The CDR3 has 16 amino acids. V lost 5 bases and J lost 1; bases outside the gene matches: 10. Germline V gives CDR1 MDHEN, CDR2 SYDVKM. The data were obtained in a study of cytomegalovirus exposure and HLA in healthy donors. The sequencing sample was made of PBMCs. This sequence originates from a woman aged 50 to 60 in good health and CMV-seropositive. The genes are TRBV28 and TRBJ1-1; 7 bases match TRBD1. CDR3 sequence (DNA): TGTGCCAGCAGTCTACCTGAGGGGGCGGGGAACACTGAAGCTTTCTTT. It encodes CASSLPEGAGNTEAFF.